This T cell receptor (beta chain) stems from a study of CD8 T cells in Susac syndrome. Recently defined diagnostic criteria for definite or probable disease were fulfilled by Susac syndrome patients. TEMRA cells were enriched by FACS, and CD4+ and CD8+ T cells were negatively isolated. Reverse transcription of about 0.5 to 1 ug RNA was carried out with random hexamers. TCRdb processed the immunoSEQ multiplex PCR reads anew with MiXCR; each CDR3 protein has one entry. The data hold 150,000 to 200,000 distinct CDR3 sequences, with about 96% observed a single time. The CDR3 consists of 13 residues. Trimming took 5 bases from V and 6 from J, leaving 14 bases between them.

The sample taken for sequencing was CD4+ T cells from PBMCs. The sequence came from a human donor with Susac syndrome. This rearrangement joins TRBV12-3 or TRBV12-4 to TRBJ2-7; D unresolved. The chain's CDR3 is CASSRRTDGEQYF. The CDR3 nucleotides are TGTGCCAGCAGTCGGCGGACCGACGGCGAGCAGTACTTC.